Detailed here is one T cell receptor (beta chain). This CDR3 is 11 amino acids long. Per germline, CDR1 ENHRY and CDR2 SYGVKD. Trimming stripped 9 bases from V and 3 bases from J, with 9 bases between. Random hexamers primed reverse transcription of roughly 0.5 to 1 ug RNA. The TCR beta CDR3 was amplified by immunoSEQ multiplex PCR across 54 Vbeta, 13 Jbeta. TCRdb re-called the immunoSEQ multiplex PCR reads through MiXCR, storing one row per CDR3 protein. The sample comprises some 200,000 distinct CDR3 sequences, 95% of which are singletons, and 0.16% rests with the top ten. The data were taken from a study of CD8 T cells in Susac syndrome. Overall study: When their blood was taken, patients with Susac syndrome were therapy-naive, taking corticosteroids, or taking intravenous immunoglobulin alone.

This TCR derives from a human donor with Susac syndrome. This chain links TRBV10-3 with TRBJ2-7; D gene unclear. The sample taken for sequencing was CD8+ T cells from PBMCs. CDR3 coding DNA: TGTGCCATTCTTCGAGACTACGAGCAGTACTTC. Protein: CAILRDYEQYF.